This T cell receptor beta chain was identified in a study of PD-1 blockade in mismatch repair-deficient tumors. This clone was counted a few times. The CDR3 covers 13 residues. V was clipped by 5 bases and J by 6 bases, with 14 bases between them. Germline values: CDR1 SGHVS, CDR2 FQNEAQ. TCRdb's table, derived via immunoSEQ multiplex PCR, lists solely in-frame clones and lacks some. The sample consists of 56,000 or so clones, roughly three quarters of them appearing once. The TCR-sequenced patients were three responders to pembrolizumab. The sequencing here drew on peripheral blood, taken 4 weeks after starting pembrolizumab. This TCR was recovered from an adult with mismatch repair-deficient cancer. The rearrangement links TRBV7-8 to TRBJ2-7; D is unclear. The CDR3: CASSEAGRSEQYF. The CDR3 coding sequence is TGTGCCAGCAGCGAAGCCGGCAGGAGCGAGCAGTACTTC. The variable domain in full, with the rest retrieved from reference TRBV7-8 and TRBJ2-7, is GAGVSQSPRYKVAKRGQDVALRCDPISGHVSLFWYQQALGQGPEFLTYFQNEAQLDKSGLPSDRFFAERPEGSVSTLKIQRTQQEDSAVYLCASSEAGRSEQYFGPGTRLTVT.